This paragraph covers one T cell receptor (beta chain) sequence. What it binds is unknown. The sample comes from a study of T cells in pancreatic ductal adenocarcinoma. The selected patients with pancreatic ductal adenocarcinoma had surgery but no neoadjuvant therapy. Whole-study findings and limits: Mean clonality was approximately 0.1 in tumors and around 0.065 in blood, not significantly different.

Generated by immunoSEQ multiplex PCR, the TCRdb table keeps only in-frame clones and is missing some. The sample carries around 100,000 clones, nearly 95% recorded once. The receptor was isolated from a human donor with pancreatic ductal adenocarcinoma. Material for sequencing was PBMCs.

As DNA, the CDR3 is TGTGCCAGCAGCGTAGGGGAAAGGGGAGGGGCCGGGGAGCTGTTTTTT. Its translation: CASSVGERGGAGELFF. This sequence joins TRBV9 and TRBJ2-2; TRBD2 matches at 7 bases. In germline, CDR1 is SGDLS, CDR2 YYNGEE. This CDR3 is built from 16 residues. V dropped 0 bases and J dropped 6; count of bases not matched to a gene: 8.